Listed here are 32 T cell receptor beta chains from one sample, sequenced in a study of graft-versus-host responses after intestinal transplantation. Using immunoSEQ multiplex PCR, the repertoire was profiled, and TCRdb retains in-frame clones only, with some absent. In the table there are over 9,500 clones, about 94% of which are singletons. The sequences come from PBMCs, collected 8 days after intestinal transplant. The receptors were sampled from a human patient who received an intestinal transplant, so some T cells may come from the graft donor.

The genes are TRBV28 and TRBJ2-7; the match to TRBD2 covers 7 bases. Per the germline V gene, CDR1 is MDHEN and CDR2 is SYDVKM. V dropped 4 bases and J dropped 0; count of bases not matched to a gene: 9. CDR3 length: 16 amino acids. This chain's CDR3 is CASSYVGTMASYEQYF. The CDR3 region has the DNA TGTGCCAGCAGTTATGTTGGGACTATGGCCTCCTACGAGCAGTACTTC.

This clone appeared a single time. The chain joins TRBV4-2 to TRBJ1-2, with 7 positions matching TRBD1. The CDR3 is 15 residues long. CDR1 is LGHNA and CDR2 is YNFKEQ in the germline V gene. With 3 bases clipped from V and 0 bases from J, the junction kept 4 bases outside the gene matches. The chain's CDR3 is CASSHPGQPNYGYTF. The CDR3 DNA reads TGTGCCAGCAGCCATCCGGGACAGCCTAACTATGGCTACACCTTC.

This clone showed up just once. The V call is TRBV19, the J call TRBJ1-2, with D unresolved. With 3 bases removed from V and 1 base from J, the gap between germline ends came to 12 bases. The CDR3 length is 15 residues. In germline, CDR1 is LNHDA, CDR2 SQIVND (reference sequence). CDR3 nucleotide sequence: TGTGCCAGTAGTATTAGCGGAACAGATAACTATGGCTACACCTTC. Translation gives CASSISGTDNYGYTF.

The chain recombines TRBV4-1 with TRBJ2-5, with D hard to call. The CDR3 has 13 amino acids. Germline V gives CDR1 MGHRA, CDR2 YSYEKL. Trimming removed 2 bases from V and 3 bases from J, with 7 bases in between. Here the CDR3 DNA reads TGCGCCAGCAGCCAAAGACTTGAAGAGACCCAGTACTTC. This translates into CASSQRLEETQYF.

This clone was seen a handful of times. This chain links TRBV14 with TRBJ1-2; 7 positions match TRBD1. This CDR3 is 14 amino acids long. J gave up 2 bases and V 5 bases, and 5 bases lay outside the gene matches. The germline V gene encodes CDR1 SGHDN and CDR2 FVKESK. The DNA for the CDR3 is TGTGCCAGCAGCGCCAGGGGGAAGAACTATGGCTACACCTTC. Amino acid sequence: CASSARGKNYGYTF.

The chain's CDR3 is CASSSSGSEWYEQYF. In DNA form, the CDR3 reads TGTGCCAGCAGCTCTAGCGGGAGTGAGTGGTACGAGCAGTACTTC. The chain employs TRBV9 and TRBJ2-7; 10 bases fit TRBD2. The V and J ends lost 4 bases and 4 bases, in that order; junction bases with no gene match: 8. Per the germline V gene, CDR1 is SGDLS and CDR2 is YYNGEE. The CDR3 contains 15 residues.

J is TRBJ2-1 and V is TRBV7-6; D may match TRBD1 or TRBD2 (5 bases each). The germline V gene has CDR1 SGHVS and CDR2 FNYEAQ. With 2 bases removed from V and 2 bases from J, the gap between germline ends came to 10 bases. The CDR3 is made up of 15 amino acids. In DNA form, the CDR3 reads TGTGCCAGCAGCTTACGGGGCCCAGCCTACAATGAGCAGTTCTTC. It codes for CASSLRGPAYNEQFF.

The chain carries TRBV4-1 and TRBJ1-1; D ambiguous. V was trimmed by 3 bases and J by 4 bases, leaving 12 bases between them. The CDR3 is 14 amino acids. The germline gives CDR1 MGHRA, CDR2 YSYEKL. This CDR3 is CASSQSWGGTEAFF. The CDR3, as DNA: TGCGCCAGCAGCCAGTCGTGGGGTGGCACTGAAGCTTTCTTT.

V and J are TRBV5-1 and TRBJ2-1, with a weak D call TRBD1 (6 bases). The germline V gene encodes CDR1 SGHRS and CDR2 YFSETQ. The CDR3 runs 14 residues. The V end was cut by 4 bases, the J end by 8 bases, with 16 bases between. The CDR3 DNA reads TGCGCCAGCAGCGAAGGGACACCGGGCGATGAGCAGTTCTTC. Protein product: CASSEGTPGDEQFF.

The chain is built from TRBV7-9 and TRBJ2-3; TRBD1 matches at 7 bases. Losses at the gene ends were 3 bases for V and 13 bases for J; bases not matched to a gene: 10. CDR1 is SEHNR and CDR2 is FQNEAQ in the germline V gene (reference sequence). There are 13 residues in the CDR3. In DNA form, the CDR3 reads TGTGCCAGCAGCTTGGCCGGGACAGTCTTGGAGTATTTT. Its translation: CASSLAGTVLEYF.

The chain links TRBV5-4 to TRBJ2-3; the D is unclear. The CDR3 is 12 amino acids. V shed 3 bases and J shed 0 bases, with 2 bases lying between them. Per the germline V gene, CDR1 is SGHNT and CDR2 is YYREEE (reference sequence). The CDR3 coding sequence is TGTGCCAGCAGCTCTAGCACAGATACGCAGTATTTT. Translated: CASSSSTDTQYF.

The chain carries TRBV4-1 and TRBJ2-5; TRBD1 is a possible D gene (6 bases). This CDR3 region has 15 residues. Trimming left V 0 bases short and J 2 bases short, with 10 bases between. Germline assignment: CDR1 MGHRA and CDR2 YSYEKL. The CDR3: CASSQDPGQQETQYF. In DNA form, the CDR3 reads TGCGCCAGCAGCCAAGATCCCGGACAGCAAGAGACCCAGTACTTC.

Comment on this clone: The sample contains more than one DNA sequence encoding this CDR3. The rearrangement links TRBV7-9 to TRBJ1-5, with D unresolved. Germline V gene data show CDR1 as SEHNR and CDR2 as FQNEAQ (reference sequence). The germline V and J ends were trimmed by 1 base and 4 bases, with 2 bases remaining between them. The CDR3 sequence is 12 residues long. The chain's CDR3 is CASSLGNQPQHF. In DNA form, the CDR3 reads TGTGCCAGCAGCTTAGGGAATCAGCCCCAGCATTTT.

The chain couples TRBV18 to TRBJ2-1; 12 nucleotides agree with TRBD2. The CDR3 spans 15 residues. Per germline, CDR1 KGHSH and CDR2 LQKENI. V dropped 3 bases and J dropped 5; count of bases not matched to a gene: 2. The CDR3 protein is CASSPLAGGNNEQFF. The DNA of the CDR3 is TGTGCCAGCTCACCCCTAGCGGGGGGGAACAATGAGCAGTTCTTC.

This clone was seen only a few times. The chain joins TRBV10-3 to TRBJ1-3; D perhaps matches TRBD1 (5 bases). Germline CDR1 reads ENHRY; CDR2 reads SYGVKD. This CDR3 has 16 amino acids. Deletions cut 0 bases from V and 0 bases from J, with 9 bases between. In DNA, the CDR3 is TGTGCCATCAGTGAGTCGAGACAGAGCTCTGGAAACACCATATATTTT. Its translation: CAISESRQSSGNTIYF.

In DNA form, the CDR3 reads TGTGCCAGCAGTCCGCGCGGAGCTGGAAACACCATATATTTT. This codes for CASSPRGAGNTIYF. V is TRBV28 and J is TRBJ1-3; D is uncertain. There are 14 residues in the CDR3. The germline V gene has CDR1 MDHEN and CDR2 SYDVKM. Trimming took off 5 bases at V and 2 bases at J, with 10 bases between the two ends. The whole variable domain, filled in from reference TRBV28 and TRBJ1-3, reads DVKVTQSSRYLVKRTGEKVFLECVQDMDHENMFWYRQDPGLGLRLIYFSYDVKMKEKGDIPEGYSVSREKKERFSLILESASTNQTSMYLCASSPRGAGNTIYFGEGSWLTVV.

This chain uses TRBV14 with TRBJ2-6; D ambiguous. The CDR3 is made up of 15 amino acids. Trimming pared 2 bases from V and 0 bases from J, leaving 5 bases between. The V gene's germline CDR1 is SGHDN and CDR2 FVKESK. Written as DNA, the CDR3 is TGTGCCAGCAGCCAAATGGGCTCTGGGGCCAACGTCCTGACTTTC. Residues: CASSQMGSGANVLTF.

The gene calls are TRBV5-7 and TRBJ1-5; 7 bases line up with TRBD1. TRBV5-7 is identified as an open reading frame with a role that is uncertain. V was clipped by 5 bases and J by 5 bases; unmatched bases: 10. This CDR3 spans 15 amino acids. CDR3 bases: TGTGCCAGCAGGAGACAGGGTGGGAGGGATCAGCCCCAGCATTTT. Amino acid sequence: CASRRQGGRDQPQHF.

The rearrangement joins TRBV7-9 to TRBJ2-5; perhaps TRBD2 as D (5 bases). Germline loops: CDR1 SEHNR, CDR2 FQNEAQ (reference sequence). The CDR3 extends over 13 amino acids. The germline V and J ends were trimmed by 5 bases and 5 bases, with 12 bases remaining between them. This chain's CDR3 is CASSPTRTETQYF. The CDR3 DNA is TGTGCCAGCAGCCCCACTAGGACGGAGACCCAGTACTTC.

In the case of this clone: The same CDR3 can be traced to other DNA sequences in this sample. The gene calls are TRBV10-1 and TRBJ1-5, with D possibly matching TRBD1 (5 bases). Trimming cost V 1 base and J 7 bases, with 20 bases left between them. CDR3 size: 17 residues. Germline assignment: CDR1 WNHNN and CDR2 SYGVQD (reference sequence). For the CDR3, the DNA is TGCGCCAGCAGTGAGTTCCCGAGGTGGGGGTGGAGGCAGCCCCAGCATTTT. Encoded protein: CASSEFPRWGWRQPQHF.

This clone was observed once. The chain joins TRBV6-5 to TRBJ1-2; D is perhaps TRBD1 (5 bases). CDR3 length equals 14 residues. Germline V lookup: CDR1 MNHEY, CDR2 SVGAGI. Trimming stripped 2 bases from V and 3 bases from J, with 10 bases between. CDR3 nucleotide sequence: TGTGCCAGCAGTTACGGGGCCTTATACTATGGCTACACCTTC. It yields the protein CASSYGALYYGYTF.

This sequence joins TRBV7-9 and TRBJ1-1; 12 bases fit TRBD1. Germline CDR1 reads SEHNR; CDR2 reads FQNEAQ (reference sequence). V trimming: 5 bases; J trimming: 6 bases; junction bases outside the gene matches: 4. The CDR3 has 14 amino acids. In DNA form, the CDR3 reads TGTGCCAGCAGCCCCGGGACAGGGGGCTCTGAAGCTTTCTTT. Encoded protein: CASSPGTGGSEAFF.

The CDR3 bases are TGTGCCAGGGGACAGGGCGCAGATACGCAGTATTTT. Residues: CARGQGADTQYF. The chain carries TRBV2 and TRBJ2-3; TRBD1 aligns across 9 bases. CDR1 and CDR2 (germline): SNHLY, FYNNEI. The CDR3 spans 12 residues. V lost 9 bases to trimming and J lost 4 bases; unmatched junction nucleotides: 2.

The gene calls are TRBV7-9 and TRBJ2-5, with D perhaps assigned TRBD1 or TRBD2 (6 bases each). Germline V gene lookup returns CDR1 SEHNR and CDR2 FQNEAQ (reference sequence). CDR3 size: 12 residues. Trimming shortened V by 11 bases and J by 5 bases, and 15 bases separated the two germline ends. CDR3 region: CAAVGGGETQYF. CDR3 nucleotide sequence: TGTGCCGCGGTCGGGGGCGGGGAGACCCAGTACTTC.

The chain couples TRBV19 to TRBJ2-6; 8 positions match TRBD1. V trimming: 10 bases; J trimming: 0 bases; junction bases outside the gene matches: 5. The CDR3 covers 15 residues. Germline CDR1 reads LNHDA; CDR2 reads SQIVND (reference sequence). The CDR3 sequence: CATSTGVSGANVLTF. Here the CDR3 DNA reads TGTGCCACCTCGACAGGGGTCTCTGGGGCCAACGTCCTGACTTTC.

CDR3 region: CASSPSEPNTEAFF. The CDR3, as DNA: TGTGCCAGCTCACCCTCAGAACCGAACACTGAAGCTTTCTTT. This sequence joins TRBV18 and TRBJ1-1; D gene ambiguous. This CDR3 comprises 14 residues. Germline V gene sequence: CDR1 KGHSH, CDR2 LQKENI. The V and J ends lost 3 bases and 1 base respectively, with 9 bases between them. Filled out from reference TRBV18 and TRBJ1-1, the complete variable domain reads NAGVMQNPRHLVRRRGQEARLRCSPMKGHSHVYWYRQLPEEGLKFMVYLQKENIIDESGMPKERFSAEFPKEGPSILRIQQVVRGDSAAYFCASSPSEPNTEAFFGQGTRLTVV.

The chain joins TRBV7-9 to TRBJ2-3; D possibly matches TRBD1 or TRBD2 (6 bases each). The germline V gene encodes CDR1 SEHNR and CDR2 FQNEAQ (reference sequence). The V gene lost 3 bases and the J gene lost 2 bases, with 15 bases spanning the gap. This CDR3 is built from 16 residues. The CDR3 protein is CASSLAGGRDTDTQYF. CDR3 DNA sequence: TGTGCCAGCAGCTTGGCCGGGGGCAGGGACACAGATACGCAGTATTTT. Full variable domain (rest looked up from reference TRBV7-9 and TRBJ2-3): DTGVSQNPRHKITKRGQNVTFRCDPISEHNRLYWYRQTLGQGPEFLTYFQNEAQLEKSRLLSDRFSAERPKGSFSTLEIQRTEQGDSAMYLCASSLAGGRDTDTQYFGPGTRLTVL.

The chain employs TRBV6-1 and TRBJ2-1; D may be TRBD2 (5 bases). Trimming shortened V by 7 bases and J by 8 bases, and 15 bases separated the two germline ends. Germline V gene sequence: CDR1 MNHNS, CDR2 SASEGT. This CDR3 is built from 13 residues. This CDR3 reads CASNRGRGDEQFF. Written as DNA, the CDR3 is TGTGCCAGCAACCGAGGGCGCGGCGATGAGCAGTTCTTC.

The rearrangement uses TRBV21-1 and TRBJ1-2. TRBV21-1 is listed as a pseudogene. CDR3 length: 15 residues. CDR3 nucleotides: TGTGCCAGCAGCAAACAGTCCAGTAGTAACTATGGCTACACCTTC. Amino acids: CASSKQSSSNYGYTF.

This clone showed up just a few times. The CDR3 here is CASRKRPAAYNEQFF. The CDR3 DNA is TGTGCCAGCAGGAAACGACCCGCCGCCTACAATGAGCAGTTCTTC. The rearrangement joins TRBV5-5 to TRBJ2-1, with no clear D. Trimming removed 5 bases at V and 2 bases at J, with 14 bases between. CDR3 size: 15 residues. The germline CDR1 and CDR2 sequences are SGHKS and YYEKEE (reference sequence).

The V gene is TRBV11-2, the J gene TRBJ2-7; weak D call: TRBD1 (5 bases). The ends were cut back, 1 base at V and 0 bases at J, with 10 bases in the middle. Germline assignment: CDR1 SGHAT and CDR2 FQNNGV. The CDR3 runs 15 residues. The CDR3 DNA is TGTGCCAGCAGCTTAGGGTGGCAGGGCTCCTACGAGCAGTACTTC. Protein: CASSLGWQGSYEQYF.

This chain connects TRBV4-1 to TRBJ2-3; 7 bases line up with TRBD2. V gave up 4 bases and J gave up 4 bases; unmatched junction bases: 14. CDR1 MGHRA and CDR2 YSYEKL come from the germline V gene. The CDR3 covers 17 residues. CDR3 region: CASSPGPSGILADTQYF. The CDR3 DNA is TGCGCCAGCAGCCCGGGCCCCAGCGGGATATTGGCAGATACGCAGTATTTT.